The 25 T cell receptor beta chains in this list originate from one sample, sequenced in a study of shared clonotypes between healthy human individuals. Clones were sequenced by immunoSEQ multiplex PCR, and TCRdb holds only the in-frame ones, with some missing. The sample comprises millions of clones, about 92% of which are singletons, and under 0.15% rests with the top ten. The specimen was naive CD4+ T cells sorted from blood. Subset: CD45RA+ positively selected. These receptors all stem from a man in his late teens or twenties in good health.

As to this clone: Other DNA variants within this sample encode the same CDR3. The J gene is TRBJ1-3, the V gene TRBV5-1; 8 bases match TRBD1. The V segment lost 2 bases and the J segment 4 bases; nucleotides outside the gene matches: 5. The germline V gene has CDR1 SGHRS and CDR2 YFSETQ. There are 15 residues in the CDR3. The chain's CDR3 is CASSFTGGAGNTIYF. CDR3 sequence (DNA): TGCGCCAGCAGCTTTACAGGGGGTGCAGGAAACACCATATATTTT.

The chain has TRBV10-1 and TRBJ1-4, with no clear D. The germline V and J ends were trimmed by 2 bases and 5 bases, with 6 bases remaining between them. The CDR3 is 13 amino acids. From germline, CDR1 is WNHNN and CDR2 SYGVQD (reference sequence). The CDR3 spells CASSEQVNEKLFF. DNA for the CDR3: TGCGCCAGCAGTGAGCAAGTAAATGAAAAACTGTTTTTT.

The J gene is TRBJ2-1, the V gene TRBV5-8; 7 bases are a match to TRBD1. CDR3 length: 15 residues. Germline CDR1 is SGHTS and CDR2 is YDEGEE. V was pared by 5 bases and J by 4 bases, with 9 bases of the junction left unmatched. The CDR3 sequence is CASRTGSSFYNEQFF. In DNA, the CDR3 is TGTGCCAGCAGGACAGGGTCCTCCTTTTACAATGAGCAGTTCTTC.

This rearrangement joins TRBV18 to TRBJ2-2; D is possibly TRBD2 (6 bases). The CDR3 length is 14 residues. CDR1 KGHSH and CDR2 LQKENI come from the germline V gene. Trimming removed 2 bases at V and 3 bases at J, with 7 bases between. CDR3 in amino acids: CASSPGEDTGELFF. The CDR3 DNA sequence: TGTGCCAGCTCACCAGGGGAGGACACCGGGGAGCTGTTTTTT.

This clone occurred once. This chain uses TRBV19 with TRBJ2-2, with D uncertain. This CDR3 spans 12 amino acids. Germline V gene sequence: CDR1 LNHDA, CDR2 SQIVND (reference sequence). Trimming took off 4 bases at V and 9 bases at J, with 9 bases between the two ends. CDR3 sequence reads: CASSTLSRELFF. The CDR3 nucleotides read TGTGCCAGTAGTACCCTGTCCCGGGAGCTGTTTTTT.

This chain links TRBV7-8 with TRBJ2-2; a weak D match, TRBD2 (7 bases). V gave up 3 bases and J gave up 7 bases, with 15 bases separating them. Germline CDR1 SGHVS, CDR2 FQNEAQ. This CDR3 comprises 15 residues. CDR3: CASSLAGAGGGELFF. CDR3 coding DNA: TGTGCCAGCAGCTTGGCGGGGGCCGGCGGCGGGGAGCTGTTTTTT.

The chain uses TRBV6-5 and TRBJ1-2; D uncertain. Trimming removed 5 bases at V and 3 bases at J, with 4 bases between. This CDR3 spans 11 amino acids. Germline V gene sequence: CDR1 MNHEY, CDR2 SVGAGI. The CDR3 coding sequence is TGTGCCAGCAGTAACTACTATGGCTACACCTTC. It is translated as CASSNYYGYTF.

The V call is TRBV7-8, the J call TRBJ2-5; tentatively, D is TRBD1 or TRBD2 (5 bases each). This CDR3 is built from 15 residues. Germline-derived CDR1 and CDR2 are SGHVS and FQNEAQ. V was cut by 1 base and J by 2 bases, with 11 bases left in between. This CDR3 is CASSLVGPRQETQYF. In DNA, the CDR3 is TGTGCCAGCAGCTTAGTGGGACCACGTCAAGAGACCCAGTACTTC.

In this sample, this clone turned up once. As DNA, the CDR3 is TGCGCCAGCAGCCACACAGGGTTGAGCAATCAGCCCCAGCATTTT. Residues: CASSHTGLSNQPQHF. The chain joins TRBV4-1 to TRBJ1-5; D is possibly TRBD1 (6 bases). Germline V gene lookup returns CDR1 MGHRA and CDR2 YSYEKL. The CDR3 is 15 residues long. V was clipped by 3 bases and J by 1 base, with 10 bases between them.

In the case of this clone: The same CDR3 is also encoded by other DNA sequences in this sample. CDR3 loop: CASSLEGLADTQYF. The CDR3 DNA sequence: TGCGCCAGCAGCTTGGAAGGGTTGGCAGATACGCAGTATTTT. The V gene is TRBV5-1, the J gene TRBJ2-3; D is ambiguous. Germline lookup yields CDR1 SGHRS and CDR2 YFSETQ. The CDR3 runs 14 residues. V gave up 0 bases and J gave up 4 bases, with 9 bases separating them.

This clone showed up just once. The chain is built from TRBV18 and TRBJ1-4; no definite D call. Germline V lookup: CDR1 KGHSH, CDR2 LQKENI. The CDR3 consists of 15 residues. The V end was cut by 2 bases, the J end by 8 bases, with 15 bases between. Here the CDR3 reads CASSPKVGVGEKLFF. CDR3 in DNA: TGTGCCAGCTCACCAAAGGTCGGGGTAGGCGAAAAACTGTTTTTT.

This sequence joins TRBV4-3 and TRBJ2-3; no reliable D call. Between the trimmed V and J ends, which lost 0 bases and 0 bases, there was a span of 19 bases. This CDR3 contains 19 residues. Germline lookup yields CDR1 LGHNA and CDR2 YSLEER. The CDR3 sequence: CASSQDLVPRTDSTDTQYF. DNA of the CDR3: TGCGCCAGCAGCCAAGATTTAGTTCCTAGGACCGATAGCACAGATACGCAGTATTTT.

CDR3 in DNA: TGTGCCAGCAGCTTGCCCCTAGCGGGAGTAGAGACCCAGTACTTC. Its protein product is CASSLPLAGVETQYF. This sequence joins TRBV5-4 and TRBJ2-5; 10 bases are a match to TRBD2. V dropped 1 base and J dropped 4; count of bases not matched to a gene: 4. This CDR3 contains 15 residues. In germline, CDR1 is SGHNT, CDR2 YYREEE (reference sequence).

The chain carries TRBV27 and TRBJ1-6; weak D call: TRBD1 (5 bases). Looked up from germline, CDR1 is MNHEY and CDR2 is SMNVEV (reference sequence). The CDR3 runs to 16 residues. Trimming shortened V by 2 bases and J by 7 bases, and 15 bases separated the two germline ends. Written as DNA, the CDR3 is TGTGCCAGCAGTTTACGGTCACCAAGGGGCAATTCACCCCTCCACTTT. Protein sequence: CASSLRSPRGNSPLHF.

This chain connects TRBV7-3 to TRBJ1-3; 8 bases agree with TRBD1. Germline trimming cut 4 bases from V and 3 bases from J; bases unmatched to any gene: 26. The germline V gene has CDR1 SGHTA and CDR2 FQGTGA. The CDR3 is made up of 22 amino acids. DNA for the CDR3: TGTGCCAGCAGCTCCCAACCCGTGGACAGGGCTATTCGCGCGCCTTATGGAAACACCATATATTTT. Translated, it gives CASSSQPVDRAIRAPYGNTIYF.

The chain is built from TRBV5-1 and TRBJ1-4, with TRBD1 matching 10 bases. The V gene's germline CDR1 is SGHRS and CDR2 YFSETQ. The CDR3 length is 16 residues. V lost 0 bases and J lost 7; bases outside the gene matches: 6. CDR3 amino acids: CASSLGQGAGGEKLFF. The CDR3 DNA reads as TGCGCCAGCAGCTTGGGACAGGGGGCGGGAGGTGAAAAACTGTTTTTT.

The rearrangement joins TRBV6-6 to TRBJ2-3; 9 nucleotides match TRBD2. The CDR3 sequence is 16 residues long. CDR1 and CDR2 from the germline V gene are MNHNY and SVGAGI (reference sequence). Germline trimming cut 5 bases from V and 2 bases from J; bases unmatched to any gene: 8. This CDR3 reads CASSQRASGNTDTQYF. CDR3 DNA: TGTGCCAGCAGTCAAAGGGCTAGCGGGAACACAGATACGCAGTATTTT.

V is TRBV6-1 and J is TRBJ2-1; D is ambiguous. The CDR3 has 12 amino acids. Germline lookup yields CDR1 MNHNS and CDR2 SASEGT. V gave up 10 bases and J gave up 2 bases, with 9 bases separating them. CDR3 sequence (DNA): TGTGCCACGGTTCGGACCTACAATGAGCAGTTCTTC. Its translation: CATVRTYNEQFF.

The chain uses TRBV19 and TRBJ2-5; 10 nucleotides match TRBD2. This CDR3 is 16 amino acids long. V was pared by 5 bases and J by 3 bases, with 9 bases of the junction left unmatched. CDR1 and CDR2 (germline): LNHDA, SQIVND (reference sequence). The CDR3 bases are TGTGCCAGTAGTTCCCCGGGACTAGCGAGAGAAGAGACCCAGTACTTC. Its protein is CASSSPGLAREETQYF. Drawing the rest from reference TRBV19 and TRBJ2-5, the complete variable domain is DGGITQSPKYLFRKEGQNVTLSCEQNLNHDAMYWYRQDPGQGLRLIYYSQIVNDFQKGDIAEGYSVSREKKESFPLTVTSAQKNPTAFYLCASSSPGLAREETQYFGPGTRLLVL.

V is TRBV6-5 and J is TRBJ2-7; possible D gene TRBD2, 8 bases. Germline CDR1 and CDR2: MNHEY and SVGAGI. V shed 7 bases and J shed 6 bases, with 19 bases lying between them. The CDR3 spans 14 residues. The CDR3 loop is CASTRTGLASEQYF. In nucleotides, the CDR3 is TGTGCCAGCACAAGGACAGGACTAGCTAGCGAGCAGTACTTC.

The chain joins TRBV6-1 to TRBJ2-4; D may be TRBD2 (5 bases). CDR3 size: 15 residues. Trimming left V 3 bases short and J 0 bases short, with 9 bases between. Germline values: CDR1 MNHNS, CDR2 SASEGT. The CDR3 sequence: CASSDPSLAKNIQYF. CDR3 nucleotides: TGTGCCAGCAGTGATCCTAGCTTAGCCAAAAACATTCAGTACTTC.

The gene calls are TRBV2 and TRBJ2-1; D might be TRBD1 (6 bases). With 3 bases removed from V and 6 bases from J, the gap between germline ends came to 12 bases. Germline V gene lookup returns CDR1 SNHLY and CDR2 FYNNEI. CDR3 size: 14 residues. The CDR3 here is CASSEGHRGNEQFF. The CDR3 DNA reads TGTGCCAGCAGTGAGGGACACCGGGGCAATGAGCAGTTCTTC.

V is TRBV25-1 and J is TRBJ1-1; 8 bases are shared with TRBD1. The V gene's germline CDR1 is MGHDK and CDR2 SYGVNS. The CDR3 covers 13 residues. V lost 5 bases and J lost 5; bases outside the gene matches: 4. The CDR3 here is CASSRTGQTEAFF. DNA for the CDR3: TGTGCCAGCAGTAGGACAGGGCAGACTGAAGCTTTCTTT.

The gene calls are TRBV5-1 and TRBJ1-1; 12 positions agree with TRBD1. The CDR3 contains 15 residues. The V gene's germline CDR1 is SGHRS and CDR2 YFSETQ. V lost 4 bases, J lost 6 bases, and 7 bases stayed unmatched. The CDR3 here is CASSTRDRGLAEAFF. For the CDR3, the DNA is TGCGCCAGCAGCACCCGGGACAGGGGGCTCGCTGAAGCTTTCTTT.

The CDR3 region is CASSRTVPAYEQYF. The CDR3 DNA reads as TGTGCCAGCAGTCGGACGGTCCCTGCCTACGAGCAGTACTTC. The chain is built from TRBV27 and TRBJ2-7; no clear D. In germline, CDR1 is MNHEY, CDR2 SMNVEV (reference sequence). The CDR3 covers 14 residues. Trimming took 5 bases from V and 2 from J, leaving 13 bases between them.